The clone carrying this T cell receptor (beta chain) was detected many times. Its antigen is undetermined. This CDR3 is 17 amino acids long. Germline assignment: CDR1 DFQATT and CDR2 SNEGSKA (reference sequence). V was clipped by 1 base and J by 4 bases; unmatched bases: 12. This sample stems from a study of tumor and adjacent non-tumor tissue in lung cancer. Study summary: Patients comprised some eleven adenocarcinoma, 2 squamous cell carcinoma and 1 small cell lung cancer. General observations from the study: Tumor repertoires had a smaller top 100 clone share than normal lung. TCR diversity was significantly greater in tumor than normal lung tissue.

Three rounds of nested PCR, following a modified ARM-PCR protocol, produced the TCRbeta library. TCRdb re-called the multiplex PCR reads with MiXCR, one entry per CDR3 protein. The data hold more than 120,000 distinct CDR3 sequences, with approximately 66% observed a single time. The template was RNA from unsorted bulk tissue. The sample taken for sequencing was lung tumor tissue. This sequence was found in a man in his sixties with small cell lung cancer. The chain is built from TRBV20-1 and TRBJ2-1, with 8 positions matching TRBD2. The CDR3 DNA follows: TGCAGTGCTAGAGGGTCAGCCAGCGGGAGTAGGTACAATGAGCAGTTCTTC. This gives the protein CSARGSASGSRYNEQFF.